Given below is one TCR beta chain in context. These data originate in a study of blood T cell repertoires in COVID-19. Looking at the study overall: Samples representing acute and convalescent COVID-19 were sourced from the United States, Italy and Spain. PBMCs, B-cell-depleted T cells, or T cells were the source of the cDNA or gDNA that made up the material.

CDR1 and CDR2 (germline): MNHEY, SVGAGI. The CDR3 contains 11 residues. The V end was cut by 4 bases, the J end by 8 bases, with 7 bases between. In the source study's methods: Quantification of nucleated cells was approximated via reference gene primer amplification. Clones were read by immunoSEQ multiplex PCR, and TCRdb kept only the in-frame ones, dropping some. V and J calls and clone size come straight from that table; D and trimming were deduced from the DNA. The sample comprises more than 100,000 clones, approximately 89% of which are singletons, and approximately 17% rests with the top ten. The source of this sequence is a woman of 80 years or more in a cohort sampled during active COVID-19. The V and J genes are TRBV6-5 and TRBJ2-3; D is undetermined. Material: peripheral blood. The CDR3 here is CASSSSLTQYF. In DNA, the CDR3 is TGTGCCAGCAGTTCTAGTCTTACGCAGTATTTT.